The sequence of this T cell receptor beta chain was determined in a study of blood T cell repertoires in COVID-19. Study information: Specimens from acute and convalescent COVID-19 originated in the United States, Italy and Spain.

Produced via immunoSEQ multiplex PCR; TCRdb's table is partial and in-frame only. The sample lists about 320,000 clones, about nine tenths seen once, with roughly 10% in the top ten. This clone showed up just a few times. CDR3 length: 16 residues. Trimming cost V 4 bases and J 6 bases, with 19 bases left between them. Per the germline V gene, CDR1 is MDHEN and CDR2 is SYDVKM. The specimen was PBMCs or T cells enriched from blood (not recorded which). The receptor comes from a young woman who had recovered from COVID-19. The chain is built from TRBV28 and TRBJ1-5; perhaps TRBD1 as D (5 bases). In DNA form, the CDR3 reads TGTGCCAGCAGTTCAGTGTTGGGGAGGGGCGGTCAGCCCCAGCATTTT. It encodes CASSSVLGRGGQPQHF.